A selection of T cell receptor beta chains follows, all from one sample in a study of shared clonotypes between healthy human individuals. The protocol was immunoSEQ multiplex PCR, while the TCRdb copy is restricted to in-frame clones and leaves out a portion. The sample contains around 370,000 clones, 90% to 98% of which appear only once. The sample comprised memory CD8+ T cells sorted from blood. The receptors come from a man aged 25 to 45 in good health. Each CDR3 is given with its conserved first and last residue. The D gene is left open where the match is weak. Size values are once, few and many counts, or a class for expanded clones, and some rows have none.

v_call,d_call,j_call,clone_size,cdr3_length,cdr3_nt,cdr3_aa
TRBV4-2,NA,TRBJ1-2,once,13,TGTGCCAGCAGCCACCAAGTGAACTATGGCTACACCTTC,CASSHQVNYGYTF
TRBV27,NA,TRBJ2-3,NA,15,TGTGCCAGCAGTTCCCGCGGCAAGAGCACAGATACGCAGTATTTT,CASSSRGKSTDTQYF
TRBV4-1,NA,TRBJ2-4,NA,17,TGCGCCAGCAGCCAAGCAGGGGGCGGGGGCCCCAAAAACATTCAGTACTTC,CASSQAGGGGPKNIQYF
TRBV7-9,TRBD2,TRBJ2-5,NA,16,TGTGCCAGCAGCCCTCTGGGACTAGCGGGGCAAGAGACCCAGTACTTC,CASSPLGLAGQETQYF
TRBV7-9,TRBD2,TRBJ2-5,NA,14,TGTGCCAGCAGCGTACCGGGACTAGCGGAGACCCAGTACTTC,CASSVPGLAETQYF
TRBV6-1,NA,TRBJ2-7,NA,12,TGTGCCAGCCAGGGGTTGGCCTACGAGCAGTACTTC,CASQGLAYEQYF
TRBV28,NA,TRBJ1-2,NA,20,TGTGCCAGCAGTTTGGGCTGGGCAGGACCCGTGGAAAGCTATAACTATGGCTACACCTTC,CASSLGWAGPVESYNYGYTF
TRBV7-9,NA,TRBJ1-5,NA,13,TGTGCCAGCAGCTCGGGGGATTATCAGCCCCAGCATTTT,CASSSGDYQPQHF
TRBV7-8,NA,TRBJ2-4,NA,16,TGTGCCAGCAGCCCACTCACGGACGGAGCCAAAAACATTCAGTACTTC,CASSPLTDGAKNIQYF
TRBV28,NA,TRBJ2-1,once,12,TGTGCCAGCAGGACCCCAGGGAGGAGGCAGTTCTTC,CASRTPGRRQFF